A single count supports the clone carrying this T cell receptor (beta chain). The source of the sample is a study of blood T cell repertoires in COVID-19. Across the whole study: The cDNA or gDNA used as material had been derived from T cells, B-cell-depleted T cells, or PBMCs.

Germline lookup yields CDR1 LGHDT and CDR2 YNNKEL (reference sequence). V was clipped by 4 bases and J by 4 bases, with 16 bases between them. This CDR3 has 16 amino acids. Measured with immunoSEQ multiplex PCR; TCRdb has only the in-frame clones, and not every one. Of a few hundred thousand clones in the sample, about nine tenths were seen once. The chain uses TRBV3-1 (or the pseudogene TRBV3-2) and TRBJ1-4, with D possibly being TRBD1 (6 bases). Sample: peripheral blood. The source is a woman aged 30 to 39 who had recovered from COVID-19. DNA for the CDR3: TGTGCCAGCAGCCGGACAGCCTCAAGTTATAATGAAAAACTGTTTTTT. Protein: CASSRTASSYNEKLFF.